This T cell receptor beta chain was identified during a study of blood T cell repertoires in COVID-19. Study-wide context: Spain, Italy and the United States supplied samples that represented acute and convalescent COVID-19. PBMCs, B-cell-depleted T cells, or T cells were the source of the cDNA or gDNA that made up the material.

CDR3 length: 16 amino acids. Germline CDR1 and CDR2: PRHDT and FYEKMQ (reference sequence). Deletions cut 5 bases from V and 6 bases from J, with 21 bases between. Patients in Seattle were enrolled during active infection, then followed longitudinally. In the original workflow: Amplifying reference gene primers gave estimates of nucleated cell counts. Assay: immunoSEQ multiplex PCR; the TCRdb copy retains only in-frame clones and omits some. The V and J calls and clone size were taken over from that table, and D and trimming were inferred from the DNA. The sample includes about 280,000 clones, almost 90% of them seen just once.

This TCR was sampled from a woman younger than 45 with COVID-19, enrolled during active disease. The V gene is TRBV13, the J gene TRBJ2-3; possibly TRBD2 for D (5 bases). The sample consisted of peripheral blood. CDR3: CASSPPDSALWDTQYF. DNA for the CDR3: TGTGCCAGCAGCCCTCCGGATAGCGCCCTCTGGGATACGCAGTATTTT.